The present T cell receptor beta chain was sequenced within a study of T cells in Graves' hyperthyroidism and ophthalmopathy (dated by TCRdb to between 2018 and 2020). Context from the whole study: Peripheral blood samples were taken at initial diagnosis, before any treatment was given. To identify distinguishing TCR V-J signatures, a discovery cohort of about a hundred patients was used, comprising 43 with Graves' ophthalmopathy and under 60 with stable Graves' hyperthyroidism. Prospective prediction of ophthalmopathy was tested in an independent validation cohort consisting of 18 hyperthyroidism patients and some 16 patients who later progressed to ophthalmopathy. The approximately 100 discovery patients were divided at random into training and test sets in a 7:3 ratio. In several Graves' hyperthyroidism patients, the study also compared T-cell repertoires from thyroid tissue with T-cell repertoires from blood. After sampling, hyperthyroidism patients received methimazole starting at 30 mg daily, and ophthalmopathy patients received high-dose intravenous methylprednisolone. The paper describes TCR Vbeta CDR3 sequencing of some 130 peripheral blood samples, made up of about 40 ophthalmopathy patients, some 80 hyperthyroidism patients and around 17 progressor patients. The research as a whole found: During validation, the model predicted progression to ophthalmopathy a median of about 5.9 months ahead of onset, with around 65% sensitivity and about 75% specificity. Blood samples also contained most of the expanded thyroid clonotypes (frequency above 0.001), which suggests that blood repertoires may reflect thyroid immune responses. Ophthalmopathy was separated from stable hyperthyroidism by a 13 V-J signature model, with roughly 88% sensitivity and about 81% specificity obtained in cross-validation and 80%/75% obtained in testing. No statistical method was used to set the sample size in advance, and investigators knew the group allocation.

A patient counted as having stable Graves' hyperthyroidism if no progression to ophthalmopathy occurred over 18 months of follow-up. Hyperthyroidism patients were newly diagnosed, with disease duration under 2 months, and aged 18 to 65 years. Patients with uncontrolled infections, other autoimmune diseases, pregnancy or lactation were excluded. Clinical symptoms, serum thyroxine and TRAb, thyroid ultrasound, and orbital computed tomography formed the basis for the diagnoses. PBMCs were separated from 10 ml of fresh peripheral blood using Ficoll-Paque density gradient centrifugation. Trizol reagent was used to extract total RNA, and RNA quality was then checked on an Agilent 2100 Bioanalyzer. V is pared back by 5 bases and J by 3 bases, with 18 bases lying between the germline termini. The germline V gene gives CDR1 as MDHEN and CDR2 as SYDVKM. Including cysteine and phenylalanine, the CDR3 has 16 amino acids. Only the CDR3 DNA is retained, 48 bases long and in frame from the first base.

This clonotype was detected many times. Its antigen is currently not known. Within one base of it there is no much larger clone, and no base qualities were kept. The TCR beta CDR3 regions were amplified from the RNA transcripts. The TCR CDR3 was subjected to a first round of RT-PCR using the HTBI primer set and the Qiagen OneStep RT-PCR kit. The libraries were constructed in a second round of multiplex PCR and then size-selected and purified. The libraries were sequenced on an Illumina HiSeq2000 using paired-end 100 bp reads. As for the authors' bioinformatics: SOAPnuke was used to process the raw data, throwing out any read that contained adapters or uncalled bases, had a mean Phred below 15, or lacked an exact constant-primer or identifier match. High-quality paired reads were merged with COPE v1.2.5, and unique nucleotide sequences were defined as clonotypes. MiTCR v1.1 was used to align the clonotypes against IMGT TRBV, TRBD and TRBJ reference segments. Analysis was restricted to V-J combinations with a frequency above 0.0001, which covered about 99% of repertoires. The TCS score was defined as F50 (clonal expansion) divided by E x V (chaos), with BLOSUM62-based TCRdist calculated between CDR3 peptides within each V-J. Welch's t-statistics and random forest reduced roughly 500 V-J features to roughly 13, which were used in a naive Bayes classifier (R e1071). In TCRdb, the public reads were trimmed at Q25 with fastp and aligned with MiXCR, with productive beta chains retained. For every CDR3 protein sequence, its rows merge into one entry that carries the most common genes and DNA. TCRdb's processing, not the authors', yielded these V and J calls. In all, the sample holds approximately 710,000 distinct CDR3 sequences, and 17% of those were seen once. Around 15% of the sample comes from the top ten.

The material sequenced was blood. The sequence derives from a man aged 50 to 59 with Graves' hyperthyroidism. The chain joins TRBV28 to TRBJ2-3; a weak D assignment points to TRBD2 (6 bases agree). The base sequence is TGTGCCAGCAGTCCGTACGAGCCGGGAGAGACAGATACGCAGTATTTT. Protein translation: CASSPYEPGETDTQYF.